The rows below give T cell receptor beta chains drawn from one sample of a study of regulatory T cells in long-lasting Graves disease. TCRdb fed the multiplex PCR reads into MiXCR, producing one record per CDR3 protein. The profile shows 500,000 or so distinct CDR3 sequences, around 15% of them singletons. These data were also reused for a study on T cells in Graves' hyperthyroidism and ophthalmopathy.

Here the sequenced sample was peripheral blood mononuclear cells (PBMCs), taken at new diagnosis, from a patient treated with antithyroid drugs. The receptor source for this set is a man aged 35 to 55 with Graves disease. Each CDR3 is given with its conserved first and last residue.

>TRBJ2-1|TRBV2
CASMGSASGYNEQFF
>TRBJ1-5|TRBV3-1
CASSQPEGPQHF
>TRBJ2-2|TRBV5-1
CASTNTGPNTGELFF
>TRBJ2-1|TRBV30
CACSGQYNEQFF
>TRBJ1-1|TRBV20-1
CSSSIGLLGGYTEAFF
>TRBJ2-7|TRBV11-2
CASSLVTSWQYF
>TRBJ1-1|TRBV29-1
CSVEESGTGNTEAFF
>TRBJ2-5|TRBV5-1
CASSGSRGPETQYF
>TRBJ2-1|TRBV28
CASSMAAGGGNEQFF
>TRBJ1-6|TRBV28
CASRPGSLYNSPLHF
>TRBJ1-2|TRBV3-1
CASSQDSAQAKSYGYTF
>TRBJ2-1|TRBV24-1
CATSDFPGQGTHNEQFF
>TRBJ2-3|TRBV24-1
CATSDLGTGSSTDTQYF
>TRBJ2-7|TRBV3-1
CASSQERGKYEQYF
>TRBJ1-5|TRBV20-1
CSAQKQANQPQHF
>TRBJ2-1|TRBV27
CASSWLRHDNEQFF
>TRBJ2-1|TRBV9
CASSVGGASNEQFF
>TRBJ1-1|TRBV3-1
CASSHLDRVNTEAFF